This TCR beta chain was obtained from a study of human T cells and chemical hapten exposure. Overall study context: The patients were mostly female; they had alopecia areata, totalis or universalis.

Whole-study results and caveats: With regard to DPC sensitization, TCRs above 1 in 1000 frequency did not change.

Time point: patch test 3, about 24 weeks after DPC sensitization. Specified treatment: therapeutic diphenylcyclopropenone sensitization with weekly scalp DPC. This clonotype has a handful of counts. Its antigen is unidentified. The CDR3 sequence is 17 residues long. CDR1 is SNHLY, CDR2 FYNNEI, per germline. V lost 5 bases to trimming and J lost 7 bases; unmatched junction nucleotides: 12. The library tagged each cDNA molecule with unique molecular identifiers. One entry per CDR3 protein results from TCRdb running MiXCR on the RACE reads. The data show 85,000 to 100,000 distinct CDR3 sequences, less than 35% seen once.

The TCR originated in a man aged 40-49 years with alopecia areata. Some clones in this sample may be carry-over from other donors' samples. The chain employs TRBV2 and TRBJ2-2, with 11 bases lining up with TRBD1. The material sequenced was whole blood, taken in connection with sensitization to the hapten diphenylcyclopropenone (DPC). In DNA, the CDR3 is TGTGCCAGCAGTACCAAGAGGACAGGGGGCCAGCTCGGGGAGCTGTTTTTT. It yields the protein CASSTKRTGGQLGELFF.